A selection of T cell receptor beta chains follows, all from one sample in a study of lymphopenia after photon versus proton radiotherapy. Only in-frame clones appear in the TCRdb table, and some are missing; sequencing was by immunoSEQ multiplex PCR. The data contain 52,000 or so clones, 92% of them singletons. The specimen was peripheral blood, collected from a patient treated with photon-based radiotherapy. These receptors all come from a woman aged 40 to 50 with cholangiocarcinoma. CDR3s leave out the opening cysteine and the closing phenylalanine or tryptophan. The D gene is left open where the match is weak. Size tells how often a clone was seen (once, few, many) or the class of an expanded clone, and some rows leave it out.

j_call clone_size v_call d_call cdr3_aa
TRBJ2-2 NA TRBV10-2 TRBD1 ASRQGLNTGELF
TRBJ1-4 NA TRBV11-2 NA ASSLDHIGTEKLF
TRBJ2-7 once TRBV5-1 TRBD1 ASSLESWGQGVVEQY
TRBJ2-1 once TRBV2 NA ANTRTGLSSDEQF
TRBJ1-1 NA TRBV30 NA AWNSPGGGWTEAF
TRBJ2-3 NA TRBV6-5 TRBD2 ASTELAGGADTQY
TRBJ1-4 NA TRBV5-4 NA ASSLGGYGEKLF
TRBJ2-7 NA TRBV19 NA ASSSLLGQRYEQY
TRBJ1-4 once TRBV29-1 NA SVKNSPNEKLF
TRBJ2-1 NA TRBV4-1 TRBD2 ASSPSGVGTDEQF
TRBJ2-1 NA TRBV6-5 TRBD2 ASSPTSGFSNEQF
TRBJ2-3 NA TRBV29-1 NA SVRTDTQY
TRBJ1-5 NA TRBV7-2 NA ASSLAGGYQPQH
TRBJ1-3 NA TRBV2 TRBD1 ASRSTGIGNTIY
TRBJ2-2 NA TRBV28 TRBD2 ASSRTSGRSGELF
TRBJ2-1 NA TRBV28 NA ASSLPTSRAGF
TRBJ1-1 NA TRBV6-5 NA ASNLGETGEAF
TRBJ1-6 NA TRBV29-1 NA SVSLPTEQNSPLH
TRBJ2-2 NA TRBV5-6 TRBD1 ASSLVQGDTGELF
TRBJ1-2 NA TRBV19 NA ASSPSRAHGYT
TRBJ1-4 NA TRBV28 TRBD1 ASSLAEQGKEKLF
TRBJ2-3 NA TRBV7-6 NA ASSLGLGANTDTQY
TRBJ1-6 NA TRBV6-1 NA ASRNDGYNSPLH
TRBJ1-1 NA TRBV5-1 TRBD1 ASAPNTGGSTEAF
TRBJ1-5 few TRBV27 NA ASTGDGGDQPQH
TRBJ1-2 NA TRBV19 NA ASTRVGASAYGYT
TRBJ1-2 NA TRBV4-1 NA ASSQVGQNNYGYT
TRBJ1-1 NA TRBV28 NA ASSLRGGPVTEAF
TRBJ1-1 NA TRBV25-1 NA ASSEVNTEAF
TRBJ1-1 NA TRBV13 NA ASSLGGRTEAF